This TCR beta chain is from a study of blood T cell repertoires in COVID-19. Trimming stripped 4 bases from V and 6 bases from J, with 9 bases between. The germline gives CDR1 DFQATT, CDR2 SNEGSKA (reference sequence). This CDR3 comprises 11 residues. Participant-given clinical history determined each cohort assignment. A COVID-19 case had been met by exposed participants during the 2 weeks before study entry. As originally analysed: Nucleated cell counts were estimated from reference gene primer amplification. Sequencing used immunoSEQ multiplex PCR; TCRdb keeps in-frame clones, though not all of them. V and J calls and clone size are those listed in that table; D and trimming were worked out from the DNA. The repertoire holds fewer than 400,000 clones, approximately 90% seen once, with less than 4% in the top ten.

Sequenced sample: PBMCs or T cells enriched from blood (not recorded which). This chain links TRBV20-1 with TRBJ1-2, with D hard to call. This TCR came from a woman aged 30 to 39 who had been exposed to COVID-19. In DNA form, the CDR3 reads TGCAGTGCTAACAAGTTGGATGGCTACACCTTC. Its protein is CSANKLDGYTF.